This TCR beta chain stems from a study of blood T cell repertoires in COVID-19. Enrollees, roughly 18 to 90 years old, lived in 20 to 25 US areas. Measured with immunoSEQ multiplex PCR; TCRdb has only the in-frame clones, and not every one. Of under 250,000 clones in the sample, 80% to 90% were seen once. V was cut by 3 bases and J by 3 bases, with 9 bases left in between. The CDR3 has 13 amino acids. The chain carries TRBV12-3 or TRBV12-4 and TRBJ2-7; a possible D gene is TRBD1 (5 bases). The source of this sequence is a woman aged 25 to 39 with acute COVID-19. Input material: PBMCs or T cells enriched from blood (not recorded which). The CDR3 spells CASSFYRSYEQYF. For the CDR3, the DNA is TGTGCCAGCAGTTTCTACAGGAGCTACGAGCAGTACTTC.